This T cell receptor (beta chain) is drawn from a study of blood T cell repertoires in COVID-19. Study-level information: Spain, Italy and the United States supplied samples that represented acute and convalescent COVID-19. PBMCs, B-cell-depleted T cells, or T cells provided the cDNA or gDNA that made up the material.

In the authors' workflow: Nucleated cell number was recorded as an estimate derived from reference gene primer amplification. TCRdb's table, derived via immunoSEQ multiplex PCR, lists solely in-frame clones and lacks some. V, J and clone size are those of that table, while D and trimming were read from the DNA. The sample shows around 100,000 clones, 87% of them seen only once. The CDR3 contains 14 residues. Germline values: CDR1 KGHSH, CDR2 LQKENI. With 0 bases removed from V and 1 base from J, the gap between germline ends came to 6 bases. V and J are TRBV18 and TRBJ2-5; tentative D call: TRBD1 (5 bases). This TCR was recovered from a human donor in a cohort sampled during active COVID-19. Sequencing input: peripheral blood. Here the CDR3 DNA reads TGTGCCAGCTCACCACCTCAGGGCCAAGAGACCCAGTACTTC. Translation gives CASSPPQGQETQYF.